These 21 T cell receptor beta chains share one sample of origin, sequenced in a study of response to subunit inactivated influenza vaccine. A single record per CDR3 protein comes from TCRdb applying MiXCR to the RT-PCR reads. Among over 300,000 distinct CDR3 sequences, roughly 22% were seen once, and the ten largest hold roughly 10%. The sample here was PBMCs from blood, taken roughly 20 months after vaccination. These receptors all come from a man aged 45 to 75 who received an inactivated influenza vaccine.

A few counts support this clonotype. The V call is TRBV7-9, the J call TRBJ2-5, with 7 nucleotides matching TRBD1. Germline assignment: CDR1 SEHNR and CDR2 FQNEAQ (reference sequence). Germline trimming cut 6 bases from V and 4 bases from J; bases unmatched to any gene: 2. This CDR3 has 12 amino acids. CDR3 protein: CASSHRGETQYF. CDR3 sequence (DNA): TGTGCCAGCAGTCACAGGGGAGAGACCCAGTACTTC.

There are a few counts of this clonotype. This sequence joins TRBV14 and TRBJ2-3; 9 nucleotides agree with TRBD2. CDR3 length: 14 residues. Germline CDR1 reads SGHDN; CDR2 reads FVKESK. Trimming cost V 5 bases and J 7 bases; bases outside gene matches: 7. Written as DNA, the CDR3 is TGTGCCAGCAGCTATGGCGGGGGGGCGAATACGCAGTATTTT. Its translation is CASSYGGGANTQYF.

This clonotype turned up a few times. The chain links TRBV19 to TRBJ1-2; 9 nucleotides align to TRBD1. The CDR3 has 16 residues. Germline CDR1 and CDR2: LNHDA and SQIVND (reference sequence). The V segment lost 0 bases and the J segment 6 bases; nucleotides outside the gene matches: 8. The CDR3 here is CASSIDWTGDQDGYTF. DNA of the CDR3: TGTGCCAGTAGTATAGACTGGACAGGGGATCAGGATGGCTACACCTTC.

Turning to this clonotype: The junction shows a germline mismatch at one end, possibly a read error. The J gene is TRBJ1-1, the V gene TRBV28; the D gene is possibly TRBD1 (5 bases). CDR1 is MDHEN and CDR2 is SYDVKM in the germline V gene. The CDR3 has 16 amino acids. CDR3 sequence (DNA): TGTGCCAGCAGTAGTTGGGGGTGGCAAGGGAACACTGCAGCTTTCTTT. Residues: CASSSWGWQGNTAAFF.

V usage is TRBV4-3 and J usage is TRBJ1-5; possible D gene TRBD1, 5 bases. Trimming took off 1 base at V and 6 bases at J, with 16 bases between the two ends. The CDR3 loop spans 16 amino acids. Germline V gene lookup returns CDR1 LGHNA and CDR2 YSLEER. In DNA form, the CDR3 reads TGCGCCAGCAGCCAAGGGGGGTACCGCGAGGGTCAGCCCCAGCATTTT. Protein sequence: CASSQGGYREGQPQHF.

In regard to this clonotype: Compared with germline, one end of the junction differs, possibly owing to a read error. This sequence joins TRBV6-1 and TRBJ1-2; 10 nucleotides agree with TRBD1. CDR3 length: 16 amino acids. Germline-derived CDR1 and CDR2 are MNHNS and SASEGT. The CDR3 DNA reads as TGTGCCTGCAGTGTGTTTCGGGACAGGGGAGGCTATGGCTACACCTTC. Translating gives CACSVFRDRGGYGYTF.

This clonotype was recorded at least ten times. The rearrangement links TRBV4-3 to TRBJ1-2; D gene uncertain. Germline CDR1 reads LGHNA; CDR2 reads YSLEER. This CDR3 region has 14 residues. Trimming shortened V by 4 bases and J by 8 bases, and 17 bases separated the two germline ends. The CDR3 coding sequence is TGCGCCAGCAGCCGGTCCCAGGCCCGGGTGGGCTACACCTTC. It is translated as CASSRSQARVGYTF.

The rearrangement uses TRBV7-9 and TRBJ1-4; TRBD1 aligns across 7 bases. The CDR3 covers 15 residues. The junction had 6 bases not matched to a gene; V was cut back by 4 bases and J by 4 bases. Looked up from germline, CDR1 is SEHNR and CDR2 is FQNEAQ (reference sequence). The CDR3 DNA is TGTGCCAGCAGCTCGGGACAGCGGGATAATGAAAAACTGTTTTTT. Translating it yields CASSSGQRDNEKLFF.

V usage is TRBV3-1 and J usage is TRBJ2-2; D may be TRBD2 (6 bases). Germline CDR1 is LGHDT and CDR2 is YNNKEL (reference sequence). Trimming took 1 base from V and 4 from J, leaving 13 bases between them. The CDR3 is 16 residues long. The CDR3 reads CASSQARGLITGELFF. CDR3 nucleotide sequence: TGTGCCAGCAGCCAAGCGCGGGGCCTGATCACCGGGGAGCTGTTTTTT.

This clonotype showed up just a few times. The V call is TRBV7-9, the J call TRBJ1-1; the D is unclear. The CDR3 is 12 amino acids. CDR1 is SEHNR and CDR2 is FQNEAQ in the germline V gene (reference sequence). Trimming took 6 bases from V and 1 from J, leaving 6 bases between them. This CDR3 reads CASRSENTEAFF. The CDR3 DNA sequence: TGTGCCAGCAGGTCAGAGAACACTGAAGCTTTCTTT.

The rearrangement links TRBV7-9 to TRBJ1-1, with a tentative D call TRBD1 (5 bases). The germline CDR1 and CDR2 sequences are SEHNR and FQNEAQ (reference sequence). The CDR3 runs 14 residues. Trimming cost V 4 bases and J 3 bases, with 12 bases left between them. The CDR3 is CASSSPWGDTEAFF. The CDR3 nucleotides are TGTGCCAGCAGCTCACCGTGGGGGGACACTGAAGCTTTCTTT.

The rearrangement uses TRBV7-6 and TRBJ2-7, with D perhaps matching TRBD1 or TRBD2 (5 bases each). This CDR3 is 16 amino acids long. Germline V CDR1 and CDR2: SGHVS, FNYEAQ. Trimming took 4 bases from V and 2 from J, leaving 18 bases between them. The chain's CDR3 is CASSSRTGTPTYEQYF. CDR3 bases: TGTGCCAGCAGCTCCCGGACCGGGACCCCGACCTACGAGCAGTACTTC.

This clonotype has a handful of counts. The CDR3, as DNA: TGCAGTGCTAGAGAAATCGGCAGGGCGGCCTACGAGCAGTACTTC. Translated: CSAREIGRAAYEQYF. The rearrangement joins TRBV20-1 to TRBJ2-7, with a tentative D call TRBD1 (5 bases). This CDR3 contains 15 residues. V lost 0 bases, J lost 2 bases, and 14 bases lay in between. Looked up from germline, CDR1 is DFQATT and CDR2 is SNEGSKA (reference sequence).

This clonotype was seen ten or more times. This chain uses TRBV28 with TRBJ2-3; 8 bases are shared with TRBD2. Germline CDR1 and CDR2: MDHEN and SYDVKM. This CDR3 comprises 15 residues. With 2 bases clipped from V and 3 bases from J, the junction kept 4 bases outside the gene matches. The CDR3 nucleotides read TGTGCCAGCAGTTTAACACGGGGGGGAACAGATACGCAGTATTTT. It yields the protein CASSLTRGGTDTQYF.

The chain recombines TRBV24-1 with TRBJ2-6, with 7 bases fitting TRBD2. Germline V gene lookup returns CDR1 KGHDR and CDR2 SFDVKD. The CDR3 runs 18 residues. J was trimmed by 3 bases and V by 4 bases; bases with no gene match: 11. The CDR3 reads CATSDHREVRDGANVLTF. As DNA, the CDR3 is TGTGCCACCAGTGACCATCGGGAGGTCCGGGATGGGGCCAACGTCCTGACTTTC.

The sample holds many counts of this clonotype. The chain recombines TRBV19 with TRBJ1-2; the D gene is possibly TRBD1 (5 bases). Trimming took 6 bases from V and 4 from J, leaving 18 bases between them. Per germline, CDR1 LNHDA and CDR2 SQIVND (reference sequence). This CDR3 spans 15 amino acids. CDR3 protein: CASREGSGLSYGYTF. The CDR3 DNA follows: TGTGCCAGTAGGGAGGGATCGGGACTCAGCTATGGCTACACCTTC. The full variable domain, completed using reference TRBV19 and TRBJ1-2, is DGGITQSPKYLFRKEGQNVTLSCEQNLNHDAMYWYRQDPGQGLRLIYYSQIVNDFQKGDIAEGYSVSREKKESFPLTVTSAQKNPTAFYLCASREGSGLSYGYTFGSGTRLTVV.

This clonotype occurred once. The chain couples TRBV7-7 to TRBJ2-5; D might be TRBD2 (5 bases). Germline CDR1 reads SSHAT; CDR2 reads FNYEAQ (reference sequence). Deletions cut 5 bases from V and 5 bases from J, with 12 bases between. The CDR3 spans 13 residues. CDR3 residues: CASSPWESETQYF. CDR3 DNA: TGTGCCAGCAGCCCTTGGGAGAGCGAGACCCAGTACTTC.

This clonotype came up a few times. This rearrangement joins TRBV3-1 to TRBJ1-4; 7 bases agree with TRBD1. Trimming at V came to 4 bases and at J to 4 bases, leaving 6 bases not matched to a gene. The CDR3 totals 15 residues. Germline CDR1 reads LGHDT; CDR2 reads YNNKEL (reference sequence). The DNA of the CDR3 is TGTGCCAGCAGCCGCTGGGACAGCTATAATGAAAAACTGTTTTTT. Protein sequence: CASSRWDSYNEKLFF.

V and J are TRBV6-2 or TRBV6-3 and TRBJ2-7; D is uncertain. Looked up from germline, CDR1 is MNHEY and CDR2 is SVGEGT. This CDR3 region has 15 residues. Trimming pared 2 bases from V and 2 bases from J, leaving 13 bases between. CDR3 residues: CASSYVAENTYEQYF. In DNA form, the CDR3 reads TGTGCCAGCAGTTACGTGGCAGAGAATACCTACGAGCAGTACTTC.

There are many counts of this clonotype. CDR3 residues: CSVGGRGTEAFF. In DNA form, the CDR3 reads TGCAGTGTGGGGGGGCGAGGCACTGAAGCTTTCTTT. The V call is TRBV20-1, the J call TRBJ1-1; the D gene is possibly TRBD1 (6 bases). Germline-derived CDR1 and CDR2 are DFQATT and SNEGSKA (reference sequence). CDR3 length: 12 amino acids. Trimming removed 7 bases at V and 4 bases at J, with 13 bases between.

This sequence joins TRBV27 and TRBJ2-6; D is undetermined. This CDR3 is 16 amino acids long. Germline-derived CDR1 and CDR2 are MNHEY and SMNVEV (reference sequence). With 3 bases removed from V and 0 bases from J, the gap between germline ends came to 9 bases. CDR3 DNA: TGTGCCAGCAGTTTCATCCGCAACTCTGGGGCCAACGTCCTGACTTTC. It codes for CASSFIRNSGANVLTF.